This entry concerns a single TCR beta chain. Its target antigen remains unknown. No qualities accompany the bases; no much larger clone lies one base away. V and J lose 3 bases and 0 bases, and a span of 6 bases separates them. CDR1 and CDR2 were assigned from the germline V gene as SGHTA and FQGTGA. The CDR3 goes from the cysteine to the phenylalanine over 13 residues. The sequence is cut down to CDR3 DNA, 39 bases in frame from base 1. The data were taken from a study of cytomegalovirus exposure and HLA in healthy donors (dated by TCRdb to about 2017). Turning to the overall study: In an earlier analysis of roughly 500 of the donors, about 270 Gb of sequence data and about 110 million unique TCR beta sequences from roughly 180 million T cells were reported. To study patterns of TCR occurrence, a later analysis re-analyzed previously published TCR beta repertoires from around 660 donors and added high-resolution HLA genotyping. In addition to the first cohort of 500 to 850 subjects, a separate validation cohort of approximately 130 different subjects was used. To decide whether each TCR beta V gene segment behaved as functional or pseudogenic, an earlier analysis of approximately 620 of the donors relied on high-throughput TCR beta sequencing. All discovery cohort repertoires had been generated using a single sequencing platform. The aim of the study was to test whether cataloging public T cell receptors could identify signatures of past pathogen exposure. Across about 380 genotyped donors of the cohort, an average of about 240,000 unique TCR beta nucleotide sequences per donor were sequenced, and approximately 19% of those sequences were non-productive. The genetic ancestry cluster associated with self-reported Caucasian donors included 81% of the roughly 390 genotyped donors. HLA typing covered class I and class II loci at four-digit resolution. Rather than using new phenotypic data, the later analysis identified candidate immune exposures from TCR beta sequences and from how often those sequences occurred across donors. The T cell repertoires of 670 or so subjects were profiled by immunosequencing and related to cytomegalovirus serostatus. Donor age, sex, ethnicity and CMV serostatus were collected together with the repertoire data. An early release that covered fewer than 800 HLA-typed donors contained about 300 gigabases of sequencing data and 75 million to 100 million unique TCR sequences. Typing coverage differed by locus: A, B, C, DRB1 and DQB1 were typed in about 620-640 donors, DQA1 in approximately 520, DPA1 in approximately 600, and DPB1 in roughly 470. Because of strong linkage in the cohort, five DR-DQ haplotypes were treated as single units for association and clustering. To predict cytomegalovirus infection status, the study brought together high-throughput TCR immunosequencing, statistical association of individual TCRs with disease status, and machine learning. A later genetic analysis used genome-wide SNP genotypes for about three fifths of the 666 donors, treating that subset as a discovery cohort.

The cohort comprised approximately 700 healthy bone marrow donors. At the time of sampling, all cohort members were nominally healthy, though unrecorded immune exposures were likely present. The donor tested CMV seropositive, placing the donor among the roughly 300 seropositive members of the cohort. A peripheral blood sample was collected from each donor, and TCR beta sequencing was performed on peripheral blood mononuclear cells. The Qiagen DNeasy Blood Extraction Kit was used to extract genomic DNA from the blood cell samples. Study-wide findings and limitations: According to a later analysis, TCR association rates differed among HLA loci, with DRB1 alleles showing the most associated TCRs and HLA-C alleles showing the fewest. The cohort was sequenced for TCR beta chains only, and without alpha or paired-chain data the features that could be detected were limited. Several of the top co-occurrence clusters appeared to be linked to parvovirus B19, influenza, CMV and Epstein-Barr virus, according to a later analysis. A later analysis found that HLA-associated TCR beta chains were more clonally expanded and had lower generation probabilities than equally common non-associated chains. A few of the identified cytomegalovirus-associated TCR beta chains were confirmed in vitro to be specific for cytomegalovirus antigens. Specific HLA alleles were associated with 15,000 to 20,000 TCR beta sequences at a false discovery rate of 0.05 in a later analysis. Some IMGT-functional V segments, including TRBV6-2 and TRBV6-3, could not be distinguished by the 87-base-pair reads and were therefore excluded. In a later analysis, most CMV-associated TCR beta chains were found to appear HLA-restricted, with HLA associations seemingly driven largely by CMV exposure. Linkage disequilibrium might explain the correlated functional status among segregating V segments, but an unknown experimental factor could not be ruled out. When HLA alleles, especially DR and DQ, strongly co-occurred, TCR associations were difficult to assign to individual alleles. Presence/absence analyses assumed roughly uniform sequencing depth across donors, an assumption that may not hold. V-gene and J-gene trimming of TCR beta chains was associated with a missense DCLRE1C variant in a later genetic analysis, and the association was replicated in an independent cohort. In the study, some 160 TCR beta chains were listed as associated with cytomegalovirus. Because some donors lacked HLA typing at each locus, the association tests relied only on the typed subset. Roughly 17 rarely observed V segments, including chromosome 9 orphons, were excluded from the earlier analysis of approximately 500 of the donors because counts were too low. While some public TCRs were present in many individuals, most TCR sequences turned up only very rarely across donors. The authors suggested that the approach could potentially be generalized to other disease states and immunological phenotypes. A later genetic analysis reported fewer N-insertions in productive TCRs among donors in an Asian-associated ancestry cluster than the roughly 640-donor mean. The only immune exposure information available for the cohort was CMV serostatus. An earlier analysis of approximately 530 of the donors showed that most TCR beta V segments appeared in productive rearrangements either about 87% or about 30% of the time, which broadly matched IMGT annotations. In both the original and validation cohorts, the classifier was reported to diagnose cytomegalovirus status with high specificity and sensitivity. A further reported finding was that TCR beta sequences accurately predicted the HLA-A and HLA-B alleles for most subjects in the first cohort. A cluster of highly shared sequence variants was judged likely to represent a technical artifact of the sequencing pipeline.

Libraries were constructed by the immunoSEQ multiplex PCR assay. For the multiplex PCR, a mixture combining 60 forward primers for TCR Vbeta segments and 13 reverse primers for TCR Jbeta segments was used. A multiplex PCR assay on genomic DNA amplified the CDR3 region of rearranged TCR beta genes. The amplified TCR beta libraries were sequenced on the Illumina HiSeq System as 87-base-pair reads. Regarding the original processing steps: In a later analysis, tens of millions of unique TCR beta chains were counted across the roughly 610 repertoires, and roughly 11 million of these chains were shared by at least two donors. To remove PCR and sequencing errors, raw reads were error-corrected and collapsed into unique sequences using a nearest-neighbor algorithm that merged closely related sequences. To assign V, D and J gene segments, CDR3 sequences were aligned to IMGT reference sequences. Each retained sequence needed at least a six-nucleotide match to both a V gene segment and a J gene segment. Rearrangements were called productive when the CDR3 lacked stop codons and stayed in frame with V and J; all others were non-productive. Following IMGT convention, CDR3 was defined as the stretch from the second conserved V-encoded cysteine up to the conserved J-encoded phenylalanine. The earlier analysis of some 600 of the donors excluded sequences that lacked an unambiguous match to a single V gene segment. In an earlier analysis of several hundred of the donors, V segments were called functional above 56.7% productive rearrangements and were called segregating when the between-donor standard deviation exceeded 5%. A statistical classification framework was built to diagnose cytomegalovirus status from the catalog of TCR beta chain sequences. In a later analysis, V and J genes were assigned by comparing TCR nucleotide sequences against IMGT/GENE-DB human TR gene sequences. Using the TCRdist pipeline, a later analysis assigned CDR3 sequences along with most-parsimonious VDJ recombination scenarios. In a later analysis, every TCR beta chain was defined by the combination of its CDR3 amino acid sequence and its V-gene family, and reads without a unique V-gene family were dropped. To address suspected cross-contamination and a sequencing artifact, a later analysis removed approximately 590 highly shared, low-generation-probability nucleotide sequences. In a later analysis, a clonal expansion index for each public chain was calculated from normalized within-repertoire ranks of inferred template counts. In a later analysis, generation probabilities were computed using a VDJ recombination model fitted to out-of-frame rearrangements, and the results were checked against IGoR. A later analysis scored TCR-TCR, TCR-HLA and TCR-CMV co-occurrence with hypergeometric tests, applying a repertoire-size bias correction to TCR pairs. In a later analysis, false discovery rates were estimated by permuting HLA or CMV assignments 20 times. A later analysis grouped co-occurring TCRs with DBSCAN, adding TCRdist sequence similarity when clustering within HLA-allele-positive subsets. Repertoires with fewer than 30,000 or more than 120,000 public chains were left out of co-occurrence clustering, as were four to six repertoires with anomalous nucleotide sharing. Sourced from immuneACCESS, this table was stored by TCRdb with only in-frame sequences that have V and J called. A share of the clones is absent; for the studies checked, an unresolved V gene accounts for under half, and the remainder has no known explanation. The DNA gave D and trimming, while V, J and clone size come from that table. The sample contains approximately 210,000 clones, around 73% of them found a single time. The ten most abundant clones make up approximately 2% of the sample.

The TCR sequence derives from a woman between 25 and 40 years old in good health and CMV-seropositive. The specimen sequenced was PBMCs. The V and J segments used are TRBV7-3 and TRBJ2-7; the D gene identity is not certain. The DNA sequence follows: TGTGCCAGCAGCTTCGGGTTCTCCTACGAGCAGTACTTC. This sequence encodes CASSFGFSYEQYF.